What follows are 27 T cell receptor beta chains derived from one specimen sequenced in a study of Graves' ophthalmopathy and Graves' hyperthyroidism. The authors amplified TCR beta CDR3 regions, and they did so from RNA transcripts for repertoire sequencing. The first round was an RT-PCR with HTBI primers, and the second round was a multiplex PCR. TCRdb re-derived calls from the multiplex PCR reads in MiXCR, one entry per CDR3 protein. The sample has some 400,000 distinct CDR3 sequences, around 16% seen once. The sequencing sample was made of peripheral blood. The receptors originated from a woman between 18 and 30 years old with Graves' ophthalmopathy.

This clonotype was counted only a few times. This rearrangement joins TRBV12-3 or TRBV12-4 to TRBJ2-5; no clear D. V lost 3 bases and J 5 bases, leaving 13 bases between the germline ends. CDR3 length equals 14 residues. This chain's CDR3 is CASSLLASRETQYF. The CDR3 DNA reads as TGTGCCAGCAGTTTGCTGGCCTCCAGGGAGACCCAGTACTTC.

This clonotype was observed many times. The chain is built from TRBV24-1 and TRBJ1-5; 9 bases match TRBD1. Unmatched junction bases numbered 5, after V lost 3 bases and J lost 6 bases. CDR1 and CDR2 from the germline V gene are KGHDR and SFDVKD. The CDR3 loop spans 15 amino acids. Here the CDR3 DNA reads TGTGCCACCAGTGATGGTGGGACAGGGAGTCAGCCCCAGCATTTT. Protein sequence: CATSDGGTGSQPQHF.

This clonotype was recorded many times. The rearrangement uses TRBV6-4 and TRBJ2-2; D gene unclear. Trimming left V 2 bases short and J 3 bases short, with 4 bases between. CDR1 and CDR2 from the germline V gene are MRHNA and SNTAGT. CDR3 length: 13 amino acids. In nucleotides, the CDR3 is TGTGCCAGCAGTGACGGGCACACCGGGGAGCTGTTTTTT. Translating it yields CASSDGHTGELFF.

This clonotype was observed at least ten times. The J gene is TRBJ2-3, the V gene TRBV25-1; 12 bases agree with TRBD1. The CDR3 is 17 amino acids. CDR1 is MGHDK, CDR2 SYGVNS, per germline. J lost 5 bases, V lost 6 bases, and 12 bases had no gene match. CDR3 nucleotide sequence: TGTGCCAGCAGGCCCCGTTTGGGACAGGGGGCCATAGATACGCAGTATTTT. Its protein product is CASRPRLGQGAIDTQYF.

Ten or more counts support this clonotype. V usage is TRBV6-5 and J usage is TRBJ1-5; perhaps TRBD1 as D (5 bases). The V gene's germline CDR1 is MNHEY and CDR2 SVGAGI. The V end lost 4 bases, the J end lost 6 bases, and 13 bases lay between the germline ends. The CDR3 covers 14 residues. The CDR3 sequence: CASSWGRGGQPQHF. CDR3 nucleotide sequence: TGTGCCAGCAGTTGGGGAAGGGGCGGTCAGCCCCAGCATTTT.

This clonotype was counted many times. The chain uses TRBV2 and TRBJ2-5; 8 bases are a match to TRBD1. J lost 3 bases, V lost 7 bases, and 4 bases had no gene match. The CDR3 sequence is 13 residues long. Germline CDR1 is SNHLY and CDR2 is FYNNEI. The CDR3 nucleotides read TGTGCCAGCAAAGACAGGGGAAAAGAGACCCAGTACTTC. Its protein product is CASKDRGKETQYF.

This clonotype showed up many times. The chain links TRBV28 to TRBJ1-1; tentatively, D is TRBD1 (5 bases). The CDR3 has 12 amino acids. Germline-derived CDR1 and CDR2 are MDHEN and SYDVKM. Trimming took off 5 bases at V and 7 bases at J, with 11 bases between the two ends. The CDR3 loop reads CASSEDTYEAFF. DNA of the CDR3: TGTGCCAGCAGTGAGGACACATATGAAGCTTTCTTT.

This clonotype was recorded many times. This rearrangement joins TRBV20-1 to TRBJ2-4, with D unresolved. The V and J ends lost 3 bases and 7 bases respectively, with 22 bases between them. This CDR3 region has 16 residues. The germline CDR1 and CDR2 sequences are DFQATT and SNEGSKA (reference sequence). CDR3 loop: CSARVPDRPLGNIQYF. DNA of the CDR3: TGCAGTGCTAGGGTTCCGGACCGGCCCTTAGGGAACATTCAGTACTTC.

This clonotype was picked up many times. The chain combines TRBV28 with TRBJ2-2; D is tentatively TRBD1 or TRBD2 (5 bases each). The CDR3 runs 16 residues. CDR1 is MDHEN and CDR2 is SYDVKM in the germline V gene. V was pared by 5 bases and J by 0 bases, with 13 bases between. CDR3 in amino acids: CASSPPGLTNTGELFF. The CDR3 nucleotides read TGTGCCAGCAGTCCCCCGGGGCTGACGAACACCGGGGAGCTGTTTTTT. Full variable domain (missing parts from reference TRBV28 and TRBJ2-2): DVKVTQSSRYLVKRTGEKVFLECVQDMDHENMFWYRQDPGLGLRLIYFSYDVKMKEKGDIPEGYSVSREKKERFSLILESASTNQTSMYLCASSPPGLTNTGELFFGEGSRLTVL.

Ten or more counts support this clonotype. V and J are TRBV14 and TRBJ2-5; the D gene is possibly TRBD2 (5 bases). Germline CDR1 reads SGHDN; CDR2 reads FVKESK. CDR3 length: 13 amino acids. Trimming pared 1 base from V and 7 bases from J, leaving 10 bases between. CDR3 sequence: CASSQAGAGTQYF. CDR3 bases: TGTGCCAGCAGCCAAGCGGGCGCGGGGACCCAGTACTTC.

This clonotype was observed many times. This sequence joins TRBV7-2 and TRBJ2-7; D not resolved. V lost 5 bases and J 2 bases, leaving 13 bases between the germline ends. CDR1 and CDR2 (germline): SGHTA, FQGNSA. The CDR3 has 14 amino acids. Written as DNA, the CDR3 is TGTGCCAGCAGCCCGAGCCGATTCCCCTACGAGCAGTACTTC. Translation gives CASSPSRFPYEQYF.

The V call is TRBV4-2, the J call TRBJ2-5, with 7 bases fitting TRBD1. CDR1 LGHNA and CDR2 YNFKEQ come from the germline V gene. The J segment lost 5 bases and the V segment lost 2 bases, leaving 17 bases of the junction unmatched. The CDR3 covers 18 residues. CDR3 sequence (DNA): TGTGCCAGCAGCCAAAGGGACAGCACCCCACAGGGGTCGGAGACCCAGTACTTC. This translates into CASSQRDSTPQGSETQYF.

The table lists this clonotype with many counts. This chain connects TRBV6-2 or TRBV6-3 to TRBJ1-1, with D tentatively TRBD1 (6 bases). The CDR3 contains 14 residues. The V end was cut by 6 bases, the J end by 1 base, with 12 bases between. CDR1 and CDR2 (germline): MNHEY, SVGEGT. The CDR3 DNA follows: TGTGCCAGCAGAGGCGTAGGGGGGAACACTGAAGCTTTCTTT. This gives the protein CASRGVGGNTEAFF.

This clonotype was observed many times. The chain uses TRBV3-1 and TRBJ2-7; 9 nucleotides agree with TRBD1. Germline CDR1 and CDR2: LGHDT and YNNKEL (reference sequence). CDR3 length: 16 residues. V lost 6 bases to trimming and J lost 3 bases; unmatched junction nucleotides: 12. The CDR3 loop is CASSLPTGTGYYEQYF. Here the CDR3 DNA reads TGTGCCAGCAGTTTACCGACCGGGACAGGGTACTACGAGCAGTACTTC.

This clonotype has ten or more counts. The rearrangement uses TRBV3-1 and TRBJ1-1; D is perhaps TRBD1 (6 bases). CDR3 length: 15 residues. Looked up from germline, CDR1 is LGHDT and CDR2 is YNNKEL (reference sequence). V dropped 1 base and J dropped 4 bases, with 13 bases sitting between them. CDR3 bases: TGTGCCAGCAGCCAAGGGGTGGGGGGCGGCACTGAAGCTTTCTTT. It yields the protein CASSQGVGGGTEAFF.

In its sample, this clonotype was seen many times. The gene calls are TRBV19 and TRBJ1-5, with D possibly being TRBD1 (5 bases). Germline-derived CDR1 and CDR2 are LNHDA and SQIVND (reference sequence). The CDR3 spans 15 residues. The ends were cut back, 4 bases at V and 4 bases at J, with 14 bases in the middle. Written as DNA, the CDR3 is TGTGCCAGTAGTAATTTCGTAGGGGTGAATCAGCCCCAGCATTTT. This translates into CASSNFVGVNQPQHF.

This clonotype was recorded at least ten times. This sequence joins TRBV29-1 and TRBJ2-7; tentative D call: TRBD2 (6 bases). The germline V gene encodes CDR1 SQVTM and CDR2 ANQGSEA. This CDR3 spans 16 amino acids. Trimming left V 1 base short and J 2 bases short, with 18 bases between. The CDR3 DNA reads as TGCAGCGTTGAAGGTTTAAGCGGGCAGGGCCCCTACGAGCAGTACTTC. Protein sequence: CSVEGLSGQGPYEQYF.

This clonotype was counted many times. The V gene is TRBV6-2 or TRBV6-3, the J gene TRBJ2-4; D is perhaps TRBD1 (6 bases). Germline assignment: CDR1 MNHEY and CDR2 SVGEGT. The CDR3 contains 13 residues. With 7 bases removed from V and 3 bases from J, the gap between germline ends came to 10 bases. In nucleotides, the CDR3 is TGTGCCAGCAAAGGACAGAGCAAAAACATTCAGTACTTC. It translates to CASKGQSKNIQYF.

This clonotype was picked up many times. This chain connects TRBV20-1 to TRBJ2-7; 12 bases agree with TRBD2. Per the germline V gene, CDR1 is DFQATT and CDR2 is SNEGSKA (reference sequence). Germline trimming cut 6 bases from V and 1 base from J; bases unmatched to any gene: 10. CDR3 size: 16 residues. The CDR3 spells CSAKGSTSGRSYEQYF. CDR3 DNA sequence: TGCAGTGCCAAAGGCTCAACTAGCGGGAGGTCCTACGAGCAGTACTTC.

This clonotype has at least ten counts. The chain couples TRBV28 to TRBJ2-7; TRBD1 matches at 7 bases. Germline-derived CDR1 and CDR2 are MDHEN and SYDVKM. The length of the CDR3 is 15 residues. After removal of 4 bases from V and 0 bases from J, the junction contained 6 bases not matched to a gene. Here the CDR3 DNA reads TGTGCCAGCAGTTGGGACAGACAAAACTCCTACGAGCAGTACTTC. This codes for CASSWDRQNSYEQYF.

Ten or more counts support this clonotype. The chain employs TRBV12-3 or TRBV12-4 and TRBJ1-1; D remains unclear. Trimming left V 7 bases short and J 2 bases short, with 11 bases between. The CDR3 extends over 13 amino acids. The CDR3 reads CASTVHENTEAFF. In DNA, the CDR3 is TGTGCCAGCACCGTTCATGAAAACACTGAAGCTTTCTTT.

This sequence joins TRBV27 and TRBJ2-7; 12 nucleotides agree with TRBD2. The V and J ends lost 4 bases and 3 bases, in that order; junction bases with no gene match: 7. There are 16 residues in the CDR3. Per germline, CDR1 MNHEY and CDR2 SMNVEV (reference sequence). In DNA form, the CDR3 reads TGTGCCAGCAGTTCACGAGGACTAGCGGGATACTACGAGCAGTACTTC. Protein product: CASSSRGLAGYYEQYF.

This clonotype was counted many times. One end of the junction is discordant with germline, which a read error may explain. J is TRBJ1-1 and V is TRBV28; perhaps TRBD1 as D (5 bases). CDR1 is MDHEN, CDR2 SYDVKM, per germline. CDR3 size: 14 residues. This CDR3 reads CVSSSPDRNTEAFF. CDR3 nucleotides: TGTGTCAGCAGTTCCCCTGACAGGAACACTGAAGCTTTCTTT.

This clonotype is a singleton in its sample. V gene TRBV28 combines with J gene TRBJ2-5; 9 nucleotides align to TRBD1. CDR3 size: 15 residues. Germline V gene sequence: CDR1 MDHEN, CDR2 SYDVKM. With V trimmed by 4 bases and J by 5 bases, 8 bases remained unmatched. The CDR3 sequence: CASSSTGTGTETQYF. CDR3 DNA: TGTGCCAGCAGTTCAACCGGGACAGGGACGGAGACCCAGTACTTC.

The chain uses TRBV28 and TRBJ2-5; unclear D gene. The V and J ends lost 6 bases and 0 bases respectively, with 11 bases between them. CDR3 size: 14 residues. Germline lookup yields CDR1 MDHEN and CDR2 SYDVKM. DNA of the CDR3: TGTGCCAGCAGCCAAGTACAGTACCAAGAGACCCAGTACTTC. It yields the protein CASSQVQYQETQYF.

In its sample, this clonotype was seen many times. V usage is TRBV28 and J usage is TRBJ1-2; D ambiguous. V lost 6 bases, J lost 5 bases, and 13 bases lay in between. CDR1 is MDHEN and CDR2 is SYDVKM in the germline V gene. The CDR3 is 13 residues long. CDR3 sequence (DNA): TGTGCCAGCAGAAAGACGGGGATATATGGCTACACCTTC. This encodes CASRKTGIYGYTF.

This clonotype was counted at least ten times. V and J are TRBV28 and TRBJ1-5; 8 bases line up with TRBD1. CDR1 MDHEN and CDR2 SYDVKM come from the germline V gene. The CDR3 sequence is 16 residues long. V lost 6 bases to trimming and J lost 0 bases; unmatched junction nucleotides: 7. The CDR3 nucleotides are TGTGCCAGCAGCCCGGACAGGGTGTATAGCAATCAGCCCCAGCATTTT. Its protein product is CASSPDRVYSNQPQHF.